This TCR beta chain emerged from a study of control samples from healthy donors and cancer patients. Assay: immunoSEQ multiplex PCR; the TCRdb copy retains only in-frame clones and omits some. The table lists about 77,000 clones, 80% to 95% of them singletons. With 6 bases clipped from V and 0 bases from J, the junction kept 3 bases outside the gene matches. Germline V gene data show CDR1 as MNHEY and CDR2 as SVGAGI. CDR3 length equals 14 residues. This clone is labeled medium-sized (0.01 to 0.1%). The receptor was isolated from a woman in her sixties or seventies in good health. The J gene is TRBJ2-7, the V gene TRBV6-5; 9 bases map to TRBD1. The sequenced sample consisted of blood. The CDR3 loop is CASSADRGSYEQYF. In DNA, the CDR3 is TGTGCCAGCAGCGCGGACAGGGGCTCCTACGAGCAGTACTTC.